This paragraph covers one T cell receptor beta chain sequence. The antigen remains unidentified. The data stem from a study of blood T cells in healthy people across ages. Findings and caveats of the study: Significant beta diversity loss was already apparent by age approximately 40, declining roughly linearly.

Germline loops: CDR1 DFQATT, CDR2 SNEGSKA (reference sequence). The CDR3 loop spans 15 amino acids. Trimming took off 6 bases at V and 6 bases at J, with 21 bases between the two ends. Each sample yielded at least 5 micrograms of PBMC total RNA. With a J-beta primer mix and a sample-barcoded 5' primer, a second PCR ran about 6 to 11 cycles. TCRdb fed the 5' RACE reads into MiXCR, producing one record per CDR3 protein. The sample has around 900,000 distinct CDR3 sequences, roughly half seen once; the top ten hold about a fifth. The receptor was isolated from a woman aged 55 to 70 in good health. Sequenced sample: blood. This rearrangement joins TRBV20-1 to TRBJ2-1, with D uncertain. CDR3 nucleotide sequence: TGCAGTGCCACTTCGGCCAAACGGGCCCCCAATGAGCAGTTCTTC. Encoded protein: CSATSAKRAPNEQFF.